This T cell receptor beta chain was identified during a study of T-cell reconstitution after alpha-beta-depleted transplantation in children (dated by TCRdb to 2016 to 2017). A note on the overall study: The study quantitatively tracked T-cell immune reconstitution after TCRalphabeta/CD19-depleted allogeneic hematopoietic cell transplantation in children using TCR repertoire profiling. What the study reported, not specific to this receptor: Over subsequent months, a decline in hyperexpanded clone frequencies was noted, and after one year, T-cell counts and TCRbeta diversity were mostly ascribed to newly produced T cells. About two months after transplant, the apparently early recovery of alphabetaT-cell counts reportedly depended on just several hundred clones that had expanded rapidly and came from non-depleted graft cells. In some patients, high TCRbeta diversity at day 60 was attributed to recipient T cells and intrathymic progenitors that had survived conditioning.

In its sample, this clonotype was seen once. This clone's antigen is unknown. No base-level quality is on record; no much larger clone is a single base apart. Sample treatment or condition, as interpreted from the label and publication: allogeneic hematopoietic cell transplantation with graft depleted of TCRalphabeta T cells and CD19 B cells. The children who served as transplant recipients had been given grafts of TCRalphabeta/CD19-depleted allogeneic hematopoietic cells. Library creation used PCR. The reads were generated on an Illumina HiSeq 2500. To normalize quantification of the TCRbeta repertoire, the TCR libraries were built with molecular barcoding that relied on unique molecular identifiers. In-frame beta chains were kept once TCRdb had trimmed the public reads at Q25 with fastp and called clones with MiXCR. Each entry is one CDR3 protein sequence, shown with its most common DNA and genes. The sample contains a few hundred thousand distinct CDR3 sequences, over 20% of them found a single time. Just over 35% of the sample lies in the top ten.

Germline trimming: 4 bases from V, 3 bases from J; junction bases outside gene matches: 4. The germline V gene supplies CDR1 MDHEN and CDR2 SYDVKM. Counted from cysteine to phenylalanine, this CDR3 has 14 amino acids. This entry keeps only the CDR3 DNA: 42 bases, framed from base 1. The sample in question was PBMCs, obtained before TCRalphabeta/CD19-depleted stem cell transplant. The V and J genes are TRBV28 and TRBJ2-7, with TRBD2 matching 9 junction bases. This TCR was sampled from a boy under two years old with Wiskott-Aldrich syndrome, due to receive a stem cell transplant. The nucleotide sequence is TGTGCCAGCAGTTCTAGCGGGACGATCTACGAGCAGTACTTC. Translated, it gives CASSSSGTIYEQYF.